This passage covers 24 T cell receptor beta chains from one sample sequenced in a study of shared clonotypes between healthy human individuals. Method: immunoSEQ multiplex PCR; TCRdb's copy keeps in-frame clones and lacks some. The sample has over a million clones, approximately 98% seen once. The sequenced sample was naive CD4+ T cells sorted from blood. The subset here: CD45RA+ positively selected. Source of these receptors: a man aged 25 to 45 in good health.

V and J are TRBV5-1 and TRBJ2-2; TRBD1 might be the D (6 bases). V was clipped by 3 bases and J by 4 bases, with 10 bases between them. Germline V gene lookup returns CDR1 SGHRS and CDR2 YFSETQ. The CDR3 is made up of 14 amino acids. The DNA for the CDR3 is TGCGCCAGCAGCTACTCAGGGGTCACCGGGGAGCTGTTTTTT. It codes for CASSYSGVTGELFF. Using reference TRBV5-1 and TRBJ2-2 for the parts outside the CDR3, the full variable domain is KAGVTQTPRYLIKTRGQQVTLSCSPISGHRSVSWYQQTPGQGLQFLFEYFSETQRNKGNFPGRFSGRQFSNSRSEMNVSTLELGDSALYLCASSYSGVTGELFFGEGSRLTVL.

The chain carries TRBV19 and TRBJ2-2; 7 bases are a match to TRBD1. Germline V lookup: CDR1 LNHDA, CDR2 SQIVND (reference sequence). The CDR3 sequence is 18 residues long. V lost 3 bases, J lost 4 bases, and 14 bases stayed unmatched. This CDR3 is CASSIWSRVTGITGELFF. The CDR3 DNA is TGTGCCAGTAGTATTTGGTCGAGGGTGACAGGGATCACCGGGGAGCTGTTTTTT.

The J gene is TRBJ2-7, the V gene TRBV5-6; a weak D match, TRBD1 (7 bases). Germline V gene sequence: CDR1 SGHDT, CDR2 YYEEEE. V dropped 0 bases and J dropped 5 bases, with 21 bases sitting between them. The CDR3 extends over 17 amino acids. Written as DNA, the CDR3 is TGTGCCAGCAGCTTGGAGGTGGGCGGACAGGCGGGACACGAGCAGTACTTC. It is translated as CASSLEVGGQAGHEQYF. The variable domain in full, completed from reference TRBV5-6 and TRBJ2-7, reads DAGVTQSPTHLIKTRGQQVTLRCSPKSGHDTVSWYQQALGQGPQFIFQYYEEEERQRGNFPDRFSGHQFPNYSSELNVNALLLGDSALYLCASSLEVGGQAGHEQYFGPGTRLTVT.

The chain combines TRBV7-2 with TRBJ2-2; TRBD2 might be the D (6 bases). CDR1 and CDR2 (germline): SGHTA, FQGNSA. The V end was cut by 3 bases, the J end by 6 bases, with 11 bases between. The CDR3 has 14 amino acids. The CDR3 sequence: CASSLGGLPGELFF. CDR3 DNA: TGTGCCAGCAGCTTGGGGGGACTGCCCGGGGAGCTGTTTTTT.

The chain couples TRBV6-6 to TRBJ2-7; TRBD1 or TRBD2 may be the D gene (5 bases each). Germline loops: CDR1 MNHNY, CDR2 SVGAGI (reference sequence). The CDR3 spans 16 residues. V was cut by 0 bases and J by 6 bases, with 18 bases left in between. CDR3 sequence (DNA): TGTGCCAGCAGTTACTCCCCGGGGCCCCTCGTTGCCGAGCAGTACTTC. Its protein is CASSYSPGPLVAEQYF.

This clone was observed once. The chain joins TRBV6-5 to TRBJ2-7; 8 bases fit TRBD1. Germline-derived CDR1 and CDR2 are MNHEY and SVGAGI. V shed 6 bases, J shed 5 bases, and the junction held 9 bases outside the gene matches. The CDR3 is 14 residues long. CDR3: CASRRTGRPHEQYF. CDR3 sequence (DNA): TGTGCCAGCAGGCGGACAGGGCGGCCGCACGAGCAGTACTTC.

The rearrangement joins TRBV20-1 to TRBJ2-3; TRBD2 is a possible D gene (5 bases). CDR3 length equals 11 residues. Germline-derived CDR1 and CDR2 are DFQATT and SNEGSKA (reference sequence). V was trimmed by 3 bases and J by 7 bases, leaving 8 bases between them. CDR3 region: CSARERYTQYF. CDR3 bases: TGCAGTGCTAGGGAGCGGTATACGCAGTATTTT.

This chain links TRBV11-2 with TRBJ2-2, with 9 positions matching TRBD1. The V gene's germline CDR1 is SGHAT and CDR2 FQNNGV. Losses at the gene ends were 5 bases for V and 3 bases for J; bases not matched to a gene: 4. The CDR3 totals 15 residues. CDR3 sequence reads: CASSRDRVDTGELFF. Here the CDR3 DNA reads TGTGCCAGCAGCCGGGACAGGGTTGACACCGGGGAGCTGTTTTTT.

The CDR3 loop is CASSYSSLKDTQYF. The CDR3 DNA reads as TGTGCCAGCAGTTACTCCAGTCTCAAGGATACGCAGTATTTT. The chain links TRBV6-5 to TRBJ2-3; D ambiguous. V was clipped by 0 bases and J by 6 bases, with 10 bases between them. CDR1 and CDR2 (germline): MNHEY, SVGAGI. The CDR3 contains 14 residues.

The chain employs TRBV10-2 and TRBJ2-1, with TRBD1 as a possible D gene (6 bases). The germline V and J ends were trimmed by 8 bases and 7 bases, with 24 bases remaining between them. CDR3 size: 16 residues. Germline-derived CDR1 and CDR2 are WSHSY and SAAADI. Here the CDR3 DNA reads TGCGCCAGCGCTTTGACCGGGACATGGTTTTTGAATGAGCAGTTCTTC. Protein sequence: CASALTGTWFLNEQFF.

The chain recombines TRBV30 with TRBJ2-2; 7 bases map to TRBD2. CDR3 size: 14 residues. Germline trimming cut 4 bases from V and 5 bases from J; bases unmatched to any gene: 7. Germline assignment: CDR1 GTSNPN and CDR2 SVGIG (reference sequence). The CDR3 loop reads CAWTHPGGTGELFF. The CDR3 DNA sequence: TGTGCCTGGACCCACCCGGGGGGTACCGGGGAGCTGTTTTTT.

The chain links TRBV7-9 to TRBJ2-7; either TRBD1 or TRBD2 may fit D (5 bases each). Germline V gene lookup returns CDR1 SEHNR and CDR2 FQNEAQ (reference sequence). V lost 4 bases and J 2 bases, leaving 21 bases between the germline ends. The CDR3 is 17 amino acids. CDR3 coding DNA: TGTGCCAGCAGCTCAGCACCTGTCGGGACGCTGACCTACGAGCAGTACTTC. Protein product: CASSSAPVGTLTYEQYF.

The chain couples TRBV29-1 to TRBJ2-7; D is perhaps TRBD2 (6 bases). CDR3 length: 12 residues. Trimming removed 7 bases at V and 2 bases at J, with 12 bases between. Germline V gives CDR1 SQVTM, CDR2 ANQGSEA. Here the CDR3 reads CSASRDAYEQYF. The CDR3 DNA sequence: TGCAGCGCTTCGCGGGACGCCTACGAGCAGTACTTC.

V and J are TRBV27 and TRBJ2-3, with no clear D. Germline-derived CDR1 and CDR2 are MNHEY and SMNVEV (reference sequence). Trimming shortened V by 8 bases and J by 1 base, and 10 bases separated the two germline ends. This CDR3 is built from 13 residues. CDR3: CASSFFGTDTQYF. In DNA, the CDR3 is TGTGCCAGCTCCTTTTTTGGCACAGATACGCAGTATTTT.

The CDR3 region is CASSLQLMNTEAFF. The CDR3 DNA reads as TGTGCCAGCAGCTTGCAGCTTATGAACACTGAAGCTTTCTTT. V usage is TRBV5-5 and J usage is TRBJ1-1, with D hard to call. The CDR3 runs 14 residues. The ends were cut back, 1 base at V and 0 bases at J, with 7 bases in the middle. The germline V gene has CDR1 SGHKS and CDR2 YYEKEE (reference sequence).

The chain has TRBV7-9 and TRBJ2-7, with D uncertain. Germline V gene lookup returns CDR1 SEHNR and CDR2 FQNEAQ (reference sequence). CDR3 length: 13 amino acids. V dropped 2 bases and J dropped 3 bases, with 8 bases sitting between them. CDR3 in DNA: TGTGCCAGCAGCTTAAACCGTGACTACGAGCAGTACTTC. Translating it yields CASSLNRDYEQYF.

The chain couples TRBV5-6 to TRBJ2-7; D gene uncertain. Trimming left V 2 bases short and J 3 bases short, with 12 bases between. Germline V gene lookup returns CDR1 SGHDT and CDR2 YYEEEE. The CDR3 is 14 residues long. CDR3 DNA: TGTGCCAGCAGCTTTAGAGTAACGCGCTACGAGCAGTACTTC. Residues: CASSFRVTRYEQYF.

The chain uses TRBV9 and TRBJ2-1, with 10 bases that match TRBD1. The CDR3 covers 15 residues. Germline assignment: CDR1 SGDLS and CDR2 YYNGEE. V shed 2 bases, J shed 6 bases, and the junction held 5 bases outside the gene matches. The CDR3 region is CASSVTGGLGNEQFF. The CDR3 nucleotides are TGTGCCAGCAGCGTGACAGGGGGCCTGGGCAATGAGCAGTTCTTC.

The rearrangement uses TRBV7-2 and TRBJ2-2, with 7 positions matching TRBD1. CDR1 SGHTA and CDR2 FQGNSA come from the germline V gene. The CDR3 extends over 15 amino acids. J was trimmed by 0 bases and V by 5 bases; bases with no gene match: 3. The CDR3, as DNA: TGTGCCAGCAGCCGGGGACAGACGAACACCGGGGAGCTGTTTTTT. Its translation is CASSRGQTNTGELFF.

J is TRBJ2-5 and V is TRBV11-2, with TRBD2 as a possible D gene (6 bases). Trimming pared 3 bases from V and 6 bases from J, leaving 11 bases between. From germline, CDR1 is SGHAT and CDR2 FQNNGV. This CDR3 comprises 13 residues. This CDR3 reads CASSFPGVKTQYF. The CDR3 DNA is TGTGCCAGCAGCTTCCCGGGGGTCAAGACCCAGTACTTC.

The chain carries TRBV11-3 and TRBJ2-7; TRBD1 agrees at 9 bases. The germline gives CDR1 SGHNT, CDR2 YENEEA. The J segment lost 0 bases and the V segment lost 5 bases, leaving 5 bases of the junction unmatched. The CDR3 extends over 15 amino acids. The CDR3, as DNA: TGTGCCAGCAGCCACGGGACAGGGAACTCCTACGAGCAGTACTTC. Protein: CASSHGTGNSYEQYF. Filled out from reference TRBV11-3 and TRBJ2-7, the complete variable domain reads EAGVVQSPRYKIIEKKQPVAFWCNPISGHNTLYWYLQNLGQGPELLIRYENEEAVDDSQLPKDRFSAERLKGVDSTLKIQPAELGDSAVYLCASSHGTGNSYEQYFGPGTRLTVT.

V and J are TRBV12-5 and TRBJ2-2, with D perhaps given as TRBD1 or TRBD2 (6 bases each). Germline V gene sequence: CDR1 LGHNT, CDR2 FRNRAP. The CDR3 spans 17 residues. The V end lost 5 bases, the J end lost 8 bases, and 24 bases lay between the germline ends. CDR3 nucleotide sequence: TGTGCTAGTGGTCCCTGGTCCTCTCCAGGGGCGGGAGGGGAGCTGTTTTTT. Residues: CASGPWSSPGAGGELFF.

The genes are TRBV6-6 and TRBJ2-2; D perhaps matches TRBD2 (5 bases). CDR1 is MNHNY, CDR2 SVGAGI, per germline (reference sequence). The CDR3 is 14 residues long. V lost 6 bases and J 2 bases, leaving 10 bases between the germline ends. CDR3 amino acids: CASRNSGNTGELFF. CDR3 coding DNA: TGTGCCAGCAGGAACTCGGGAAACACCGGGGAGCTGTTTTTT.

The V and J genes are TRBV7-2 and TRBJ2-3; D unclear. In germline, CDR1 is SGHTA, CDR2 FQGNSA. This CDR3 has 14 amino acids. Trimming took off 0 bases at V and 5 bases at J, with 9 bases between the two ends. In nucleotides, the CDR3 is TGTGCCAGCAGCTTAGCGATTCCCAAAGATACGCAGTATTTT. It is translated as CASSLAIPKDTQYF.